The clone carrying this TCR beta chain was observed once. Its antigen is not identified. This table comes from immunoSEQ multiplex PCR, and its TCRdb copy is limited to in-frame clones, with some not included. In the table there are around 250,000 clones, 70% to 90% of which are singletons. This entry is derived from a study of Ad26.COV2.S vaccination and SARS-CoV-2 variants. General study results and limits: Comparable non-spike TCR breadth was observed in vaccine and placebo recipients.

Documented treatment: some 20 received Ad26.COV2.S at low or high dose, single or two shots; 5 received placebo; per-sample allocation not given. Following the first vaccine or placebo injection, samples were taken on day 63. The clonotype originates from a person between 18 and 65 years old who received the Ad26.COV2.S COVID-19 vaccine or a placebo. The source was peripheral blood, collected in a trial of Ad26.COV2.S vaccine versus placebo.

This CDR3 is CASSLVGVDHYGYTF. The CDR3 coding sequence is TGTGCCAGCAGCTTGGTAGGAGTAGACCACTATGGCTACACCTTC. The chain combines TRBV5-4 with TRBJ1-2; D unclear. Germline lookup yields CDR1 SGHNT and CDR2 YYREEE (reference sequence). With 0 bases removed from V and 3 bases from J, the gap between germline ends came to 12 bases. The CDR3 runs 15 residues.